This T cell receptor beta chain was identified during a study of tumor and adjacent non-tumor tissue in lung cancer (dated by TCRdb to 2017 to 2018). Background on the whole study: The cohort included around twelve adenocarcinoma, a couple of squamous cell carcinoma and 1 small cell lung cancer patients. For each patient, one tumor sample and one normal lung sample were taken, giving some 33 paired specimens that underwent TCRbeta CDR3 sequencing. The study compared bulk TCRbeta repertoires between lung tumor tissue and matched distant non-tumor lung tissue from over twelve lung cancer patients. Sequencing produced about 130 million productive TCRbeta reads in total, an average of about 4.5 million reads per sample. Ages among the 15 or so patients ranged from about 30 to 80 years, there were some 10 men and 5 women, and disease was at TNM stage I to III.

On this clonotype: This receptor's antigen is unknown. Mismatch with germline at one junction end may stem from a read error.

Summary of the overall study and its limitations: The top 100 clones made up a significantly larger cumulative share of the repertoire in normal lung than in tumor tissue. The cohort had only 15 or so patients, and the authors noted that larger samples and more detailed clinical data are needed. Because peripheral blood was not sequenced, the blood TCRbeta repertoires of the lung cancer patients in the study went unexamined. The sequencing platform is not named in the methods, and unique molecular identifiers are not mentioned. Tumor tissue showed significantly higher TCR diversity (inverse Simpson) than normal lung tissue, at 431.37 vs 166.20 (P = 0.0075, Mann-Whitney U test). TCR diversity was significantly higher in younger patients, and greater tumor TCR diversity was associated with shorter overall survival and shorter disease-free survival.

Bulk unsorted tissue served as the source for RNA extraction, and RNA quality was assessed using a NanoDrop ND-1000 and an Agilent 2100. The donors were newly diagnosed lung cancer patients admitted for thoracic surgery in China from August to November 2014 who had not received prior chemotherapy. Patients who had received previous radiotherapy or chemotherapy, or who had another concurrent cancer, were excluded from the study. Pieces of surgical tissue measuring about 1-2.1 cm3 were kept in RNAlater solution and stored at -80 degrees C until use. CDR1 is given as GTSNPN and CDR2 as SVGIG, both from the germline V gene (reference sequence). From its cysteine to its phenylalanine, the CDR3 spans 14 amino acids. Of all the DNA, just the CDR3 is kept, 42 bases in frame from base 1. The library was built by means of multiplex PCR. The listed sequencing device is Illumina HiSeq 2500. TCRbeta libraries were constructed through three rounds of nested PCR with primers (Table S4) according to protocols adapted from ARM-PCR. Before sequencing, PCR products of 200-500 bp were excised from the gel and purified with the QIAquick gel extraction kit. Turning to the authors' computational methods: Reads were cleaned with Trimmomatic, merged with FLASH into complete CDR3 sequences, and assigned to V(D)J germline segments with MiTCR. Clonal diversity was calculated as the inverse Simpson's index using VDJtools. A read counted as productive if the sequence was in-frame and lacked a premature stop codon. Using fastp trimming at Q25 and MiXCR clonotype assembly, TCRdb reanalyzed the public sequencing data and kept in-frame beta chains. Under each unique CDR3 protein, matching rows form one entry showing the most common genes and DNA. The V and J calls reflect TCRdb's pipeline rather than the authors' work. The sample table contains more than 75,000 distinct CDR3 sequences; only one count was recorded for approximately 71% of them. The ten top clones hold approximately 12% of the sample.

The receptor was isolated from a woman aged 70 to 79 with non-small cell lung cancer. The receptor chain draws on TRBV30 and TRBJ2-5; TRBD2 is perhaps the D gene, given 5 matching bases. The sequenced sample was lung tumor tissue. CDR3 region: CAWIRTMTMEIQYF. Here is the DNA: TGTGCCTGGATCAGGACGATGACTATGGAGATCCAGTACTTC.